This TCR beta chain was sequenced for a study of blood T cell repertoires in COVID-19. Study in general: Material from acute and convalescent COVID-19 was sourced from the United States, Italy and Spain.

In the original workflow: How many nucleated cells were present was estimated from reference gene primer amplification. The assay was immunoSEQ multiplex PCR, and TCRdb's table has in-frame clones only and misses some. V, J and clone size derive from that table, while D and trimming were established from the DNA sequence. The sample has approximately 120,000 clones; approximately 77% are singletons. V was pared by 0 bases and J by 5 bases, with 14 bases between. Germline V gene data show CDR1 as LGHNA and CDR2 as YNFKEQ. The CDR3 consists of 16 residues. This TCR came from a man older than 75 with acute or convalescent COVID-19. The sample taken for sequencing was peripheral blood. J is TRBJ1-3 and V is TRBV4-2; D is uncertain. CDR3 sequence (DNA): TGTGCCAGCAGCCAAGATCAGCAGGCTAAGAGAAACACCATATATTTT. This encodes CASSQDQQAKRNTIYF.